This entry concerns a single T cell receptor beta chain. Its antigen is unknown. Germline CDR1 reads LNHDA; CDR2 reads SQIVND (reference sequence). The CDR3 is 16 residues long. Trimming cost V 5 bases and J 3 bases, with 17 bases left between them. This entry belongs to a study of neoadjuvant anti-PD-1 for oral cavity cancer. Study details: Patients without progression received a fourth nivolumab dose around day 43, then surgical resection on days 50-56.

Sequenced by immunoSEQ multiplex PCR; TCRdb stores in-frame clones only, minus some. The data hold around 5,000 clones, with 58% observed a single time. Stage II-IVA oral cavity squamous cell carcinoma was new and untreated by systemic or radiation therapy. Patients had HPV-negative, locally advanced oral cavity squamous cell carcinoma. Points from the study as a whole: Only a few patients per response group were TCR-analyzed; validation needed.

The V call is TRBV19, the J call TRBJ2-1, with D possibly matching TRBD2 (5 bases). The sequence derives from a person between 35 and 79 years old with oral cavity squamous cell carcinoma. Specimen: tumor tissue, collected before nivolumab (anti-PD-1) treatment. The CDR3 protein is CASSPAARVGYNEQFF. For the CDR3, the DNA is TGTGCCAGTAGTCCAGCGGCTAGGGTGGGCTACAATGAGCAGTTCTTC. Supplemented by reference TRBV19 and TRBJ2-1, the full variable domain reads DGGITQSPKYLFRKEGQNVTLSCEQNLNHDAMYWYRQDPGQGLRLIYYSQIVNDFQKGDIAEGYSVSREKKESFPLTVTSAQKNPTAFYLCASSPAARVGYNEQFFGPGTRLTVL.